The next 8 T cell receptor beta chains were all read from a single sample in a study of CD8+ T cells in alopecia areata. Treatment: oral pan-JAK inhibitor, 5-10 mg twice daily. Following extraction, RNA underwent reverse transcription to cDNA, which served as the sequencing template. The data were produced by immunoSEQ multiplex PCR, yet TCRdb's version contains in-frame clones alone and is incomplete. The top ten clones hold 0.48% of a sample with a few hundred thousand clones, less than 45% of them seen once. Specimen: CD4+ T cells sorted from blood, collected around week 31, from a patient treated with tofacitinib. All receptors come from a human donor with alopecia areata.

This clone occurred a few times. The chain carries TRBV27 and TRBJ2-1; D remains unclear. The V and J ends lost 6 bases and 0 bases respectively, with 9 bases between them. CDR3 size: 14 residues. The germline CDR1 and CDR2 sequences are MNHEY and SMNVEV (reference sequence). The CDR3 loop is CASRRSPSYNEQFF. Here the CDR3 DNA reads TGTGCCAGCAGAAGGTCCCCCTCCTACAATGAGCAGTTCTTC.

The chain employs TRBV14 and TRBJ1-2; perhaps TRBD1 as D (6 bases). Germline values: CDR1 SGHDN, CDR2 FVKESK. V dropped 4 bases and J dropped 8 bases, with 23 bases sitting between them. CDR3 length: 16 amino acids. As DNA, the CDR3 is TGTGCCAGCAGCCTCTATTCTAATGGGGGGCCAGGAGGCTACACCTTC. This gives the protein CASSLYSNGGPGGYTF.

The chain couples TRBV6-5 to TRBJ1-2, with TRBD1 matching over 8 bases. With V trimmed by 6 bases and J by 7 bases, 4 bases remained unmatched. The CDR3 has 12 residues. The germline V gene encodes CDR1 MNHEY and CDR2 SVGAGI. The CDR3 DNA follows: TGTGCCAGCAGCCCGACAGGGGTTGGCTACACCTTC. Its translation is CASSPTGVGYTF.

For the CDR3, the DNA is TGTGCCAGCAGCTTACCTGGACTAGCGGGGGTCTCCTACGAGCAGTACTTC. Translating it yields CASSLPGLAGVSYEQYF. The chain employs TRBV7-2 and TRBJ2-7; the match to TRBD2 covers 13 bases. Germline V gives CDR1 SGHTA, CDR2 FQGNSA. J gave up 0 bases and V 2 bases, and 4 bases lay outside the gene matches. The CDR3 is 17 amino acids.

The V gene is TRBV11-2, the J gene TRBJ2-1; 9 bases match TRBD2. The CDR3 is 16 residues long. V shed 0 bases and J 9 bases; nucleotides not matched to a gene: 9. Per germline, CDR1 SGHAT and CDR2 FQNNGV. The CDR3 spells CASSLERLAGVGEQFF. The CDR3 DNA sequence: TGTGCCAGCAGCTTAGAGAGGTTAGCGGGAGTGGGTGAGCAGTTCTTC.

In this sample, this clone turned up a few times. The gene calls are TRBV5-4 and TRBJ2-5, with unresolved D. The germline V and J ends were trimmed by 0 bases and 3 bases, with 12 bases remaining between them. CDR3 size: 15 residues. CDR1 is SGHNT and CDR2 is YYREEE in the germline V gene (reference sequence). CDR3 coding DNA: TGTGCCAGCAGCTTGGGAGCTGCAAGCGAAGAGACCCAGTACTTC. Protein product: CASSLGAASEETQYF.

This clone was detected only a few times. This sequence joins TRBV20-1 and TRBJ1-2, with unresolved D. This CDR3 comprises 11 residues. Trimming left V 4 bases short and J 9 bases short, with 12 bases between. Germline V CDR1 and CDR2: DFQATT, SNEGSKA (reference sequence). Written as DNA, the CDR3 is TGCAGTGCTATTGACTCCGGTCGCTACACCTTC. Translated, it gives CSAIDSGRYTF.

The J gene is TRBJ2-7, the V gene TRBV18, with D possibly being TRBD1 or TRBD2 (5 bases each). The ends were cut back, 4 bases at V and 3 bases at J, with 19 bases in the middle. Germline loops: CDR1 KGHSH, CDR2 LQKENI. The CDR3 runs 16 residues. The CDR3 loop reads CASSRERGVGGYEQYF. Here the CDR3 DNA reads TGTGCCAGCTCACGAGAGAGGGGAGTTGGGGGCTACGAGCAGTACTTC.